Each of the 12 T cell receptor beta chains below was sequenced from the same sample in a study of blood T cell repertoires in COVID-19. Assay used: immunoSEQ multiplex PCR; TCRdb lists only in-frame clones, some missing. The table includes about 260,000 clones, about 87% detected once. The specimen was PBMCs or T cells enriched from blood (not recorded which). These receptor sequences come from a woman aged 45-65 years who had recovered from COVID-19.

V gene TRBV28 combines with J gene TRBJ1-2; TRBD1 matches 7 bases. Germline V CDR1 and CDR2: MDHEN, SYDVKM. The V and J ends lost 11 bases and 2 bases, in that order; junction bases with no gene match: 11. The CDR3 runs 14 residues. Here the CDR3 reads CALRGTGVNYGYTF. The CDR3 nucleotides read TGTGCCCTGAGAGGTACAGGGGTCAACTATGGCTACACCTTC.

The V and J genes are TRBV18 and TRBJ1-1; no firm D call. CDR3 length equals 14 residues. The germline CDR1 and CDR2 sequences are KGHSH and LQKENI. The V gene lost 6 bases and the J gene lost 5 bases, with 16 bases spanning the gap. CDR3 in amino acids: CASSRGPDGTEAFF. Written as DNA, the CDR3 is TGTGCCAGCTCCCGCGGCCCGGATGGAACTGAAGCTTTCTTT.

The V call is TRBV9, the J call TRBJ2-1; 10 bases map to TRBD1. Germline V lookup: CDR1 SGDLS, CDR2 YYNGEE. The CDR3 has 15 residues. The V gene end was trimmed by 3 bases and the J gene end by 9 bases; junction bases not matched to a gene: 9. Here the CDR3 DNA reads TGTGCCAGCAGCGACACCGGGACAGGGGCGGTTGAGCAGTTCTTC. Residues: CASSDTGTGAVEQFF.

This chain joins TRBV5-1 and TRBJ1-4, with D possibly matching TRBD1 (6 bases). V was cut by 2 bases and J by 8 bases, with 13 bases left in between. This CDR3 contains 14 residues. CDR1 SGHRS and CDR2 YFSETQ come from the germline V gene. In nucleotides, the CDR3 is TGCGCCAGCAGCTTCAGGGGCCCCGAGGAAAAACTGTTTTTT. Its protein product is CASSFRGPEEKLFF.

The V call is TRBV7-2, the J call TRBJ2-1; possible D gene TRBD2, 5 bases. The length of the CDR3 is 15 residues. CDR1 is SGHTA and CDR2 is FQGNSA in the germline V gene. Trimming took 1 base from V and 10 from J, leaving 17 bases between them. CDR3 bases: TGTGCCAGCAGCTTAGGGAGGCCCCCGACGACGGAGCAGTTCTTC. Amino acids: CASSLGRPPTTEQFF.

The chain employs TRBV6-2 or TRBV6-3 and TRBJ1-1; no definite D call. V lost 6 bases and J lost 5, with 10 bases in between. Germline-derived CDR1 and CDR2 are MNHEY and SVGEGT. This CDR3 comprises 12 residues. The CDR3 sequence is CASSLGFTEAFF. As DNA, the CDR3 is TGTGCCAGCAGCCTGGGCTTTACTGAAGCTTTCTTT.

The chain recombines TRBV28 with TRBJ1-5, with TRBD1 matching 9 bases. Germline lookup yields CDR1 MDHEN and CDR2 SYDVKM. This CDR3 spans 15 amino acids. With V trimmed by 6 bases and J by 0 bases, 3 bases remained unmatched. The CDR3 nucleotides are TGTGCCAGCAGCCGGACAGGGGCTAGCAATCAGCCCCAGCATTTT. This encodes CASSRTGASNQPQHF.

This rearrangement joins TRBV28 to TRBJ2-7; D not resolved. Between the trimmed V and J ends, which lost 4 bases and 3 bases, there was a span of 10 bases. The germline V gene has CDR1 MDHEN and CDR2 SYDVKM. This CDR3 contains 13 residues. The CDR3 DNA reads as TGTGCCAGCAGTTACCGCCCTATCTACGAGCAGTACTTC. Amino acids: CASSYRPIYEQYF.

The chain employs TRBV28 and TRBJ2-1; TRBD2 aligns across 12 bases. Trimming at V came to 4 bases and at J to 1 base, leaving 11 bases not matched to a gene. In germline, CDR1 is MDHEN, CDR2 SYDVKM. The CDR3 length is 19 residues. As DNA, the CDR3 is TGTGCCAGCAGTTCCCCCAGGCTAGCGGGAGGGTCTTCCTACAATGAGCAGTTCTTC. The encoded protein is CASSSPRLAGGSSYNEQFF. Together with reference TRBV28 and TRBJ2-1, the CDR3 gives the full variable domain: DVKVTQSSRYLVKRTGEKVFLECVQDMDHENMFWYRQDPGLGLRLIYFSYDVKMKEKGDIPEGYSVSREKKERFSLILESASTNQTSMYLCASSSPRLAGGSSYNEQFFGPGTRLTVL.

The rearrangement links TRBV10-2 to TRBJ2-5, with TRBD1 matching over 7 bases. This CDR3 is 14 amino acids long. The germline gives CDR1 WSHSY, CDR2 SAAADI. With 7 bases clipped from V and 5 bases from J, the junction kept 10 bases outside the gene matches. CDR3 region: CASTRSTGYETQYF. In nucleotides, the CDR3 is TGCGCCAGCACCCGCTCGACAGGGTATGAGACCCAGTACTTC.

The genes are TRBV5-1 and TRBJ2-7, with 7 nucleotides matching TRBD2. J was trimmed by 2 bases and V by 4 bases; bases with no gene match: 6. Germline-derived CDR1 and CDR2 are SGHRS and YFSETQ. The CDR3 is 14 amino acids. The CDR3 protein is CASSHRDYPYEQYF. The CDR3 nucleotides read TGCGCCAGCAGCCACCGGGACTATCCCTACGAGCAGTACTTC.

The chain recombines TRBV5-1 with TRBJ1-4; 10 bases align to TRBD1. The CDR3 spans 15 residues. CDR1 SGHRS and CDR2 YFSETQ come from the germline V gene. V trimming: 3 bases; J trimming: 6 bases; junction bases outside the gene matches: 5. In nucleotides, the CDR3 is TGCGCCAGCAGCTATACCGGGACAGGGGATGAAAAACTGTTTTTT. The encoded protein is CASSYTGTGDEKLFF.